This is a list of T cell receptor beta chains from one sample in a study of shared clonotypes between healthy human individuals. Assay: immunoSEQ multiplex PCR; the TCRdb copy retains only in-frame clones and omits some. The sample has 1.6 million or so clones, roughly 96% seen once. Sequencing input: naive CD4+ T cells sorted from blood. Every receptor here comes from a man aged 25-45 years in good health. The CDR3 runs from the conserved cysteine through the conserved F or W. The order of the fields is J gene, clone size, D gene, V gene, CDR3 DNA, CDR3 protein. D genes are given only for firm matches. A clone size is listed for some rows: how often the clone was seen (once, few, many), or a class if it is expanded.

J gene: TRBJ1-1
clone size: .
D gene: .
V gene: TRBV5-1
CDR3 DNA: TGCGCCAGCAGCTCCCTCTTCAACACTGAAGCTTTCTTT
CDR3 protein: CASSSLFNTEAFF

J gene: TRBJ1-5
clone size: few
D gene: .
V gene: TRBV2
CDR3 DNA: TGTGCCAGCTGGGTGGGGCTAGACAATCAGCCCCAGCATTTT
CDR3 protein: CASWVGLDNQPQHF

J gene: TRBJ2-3
clone size: .
D gene: .
V gene: TRBV4-1
CDR3 DNA: TGCGCCAGCAGCCAAGGGACTACGATCACAGATACGCAGTATTTT
CDR3 protein: CASSQGTTITDTQYF

J gene: TRBJ2-7
clone size: .
D gene: TRBD1
V gene: TRBV5-4
CDR3 DNA: TGTGCCAGCAGCTTGGGGACAGGGATAACCTACGAGCAGTACTTC
CDR3 protein: CASSLGTGITYEQYF

J gene: TRBJ2-2
clone size: .
D gene: .
V gene: TRBV27
CDR3 DNA: TGTGCCAGCATTCCCCGGAGCGCCGGGGAGCTGTTTTTT
CDR3 protein: CASIPRSAGELFF

J gene: TRBJ1-1
clone size: .
D gene: .
V gene: TRBV7-9
CDR3 DNA: TGTGCCAGCAGCATCCCTCACGGGGGGTACACTGAAGCTTTCTTT
CDR3 protein: CASSIPHGGYTEAFF

J gene: TRBJ2-7
clone size: once
D gene: .
V gene: TRBV7-9
CDR3 DNA: TGTGCCAGCAGCTTAGCCGACGAGCAGTACTTC
CDR3 protein: CASSLADEQYF

J gene: TRBJ2-4
clone size: .
D gene: TRBD2
V gene: TRBV18
CDR3 DNA: TGTGCCAGCTCACCACTCCCTAGCGGGAGGGCCAAAAACATTCAGTACTTC
CDR3 protein: CASSPLPSGRAKNIQYF

J gene: TRBJ1-2
clone size: .
D gene: .
V gene: TRBV4-3
CDR3 DNA: TGCGCCAGCAGCCAAGATTTTTTGGGCGGAAACTATGGCTACACCTTC
CDR3 protein: CASSQDFLGGNYGYTF

J gene: TRBJ1-1
clone size: .
D gene: .
V gene: TRBV29-1
CDR3 DNA: TGCAGCGTTGGAGGGGTAGGTACGAACACTGAAGCTTTCTTT
CDR3 protein: CSVGGVGTNTEAFF

J gene: TRBJ2-3
clone size: .
D gene: .
V gene: TRBV7-9
CDR3 DNA: TGTGCCAGCAGCGCCCCCGTGGATACGCAGTATTTT
CDR3 protein: CASSAPVDTQYF

J gene: TRBJ2-7
clone size: .
D gene: .
V gene: TRBV30
CDR3 DNA: TGTGCCTGGAGTGTAGGAGTTTACGAGCAGTACTTC
CDR3 protein: CAWSVGVYEQYF

J gene: TRBJ2-7
clone size: .
D gene: TRBD1
V gene: TRBV29-1
CDR3 DNA: TGCAGCGTTGATCGGGACAGGGCGTACGAGCAGTACTTC
CDR3 protein: CSVDRDRAYEQYF

J gene: TRBJ1-2
clone size: .
D gene: .
V gene: TRBV11-1
CDR3 DNA: TGTGCCAGCAGCTTAGGAGCCAGGGGAGACTATGGCTACACCTTC
CDR3 protein: CASSLGARGDYGYTF

J gene: TRBJ1-2
clone size: .
D gene: TRBD1
V gene: TRBV10-3
CDR3 DNA: TGTGCCATCAGGGACAGGGAGGCTGGCTACACCTTC
CDR3 protein: CAIRDREAGYTF

J gene: TRBJ1-4
clone size: .
D gene: TRBD1
V gene: TRBV10-3
CDR3 DNA: TGTGCCATCAGCGGGACAGGGGTACCTAATGAAAAACTGTTTTTT
CDR3 protein: CAISGTGVPNEKLFF

J gene: TRBJ2-2
clone size: .
D gene: TRBD2
V gene: TRBV25-1
CDR3 DNA: TGTGCCAGCAGTCCCCGGACTAGCGGGAGTGCCGGGGAGCTGTTTTTT
CDR3 protein: CASSPRTSGSAGELFF

J gene: TRBJ2-7
clone size: .
D gene: TRBD2
V gene: TRBV11-3
CDR3 DNA: TGTGCCAGCAGCCCACTAGCGGGAGTTGAGCAGTACTTC
CDR3 protein: CASSPLAGVEQYF

J gene: TRBJ2-2
clone size: .
D gene: TRBD2
V gene: TRBV7-3
CDR3 DNA: TGTGCCAGCAGCTTACTCGGTATAGCGGGAGATATTAACACCGGGGAGCTGTTTTTT
CDR3 protein: CASSLLGIAGDINTGELFF

J gene: TRBJ2-1
clone size: .
D gene: .
V gene: TRBV6-5
CDR3 DNA: TGTGCCAGCAGTTACTCGGGACTTGTCAATGAGCAGTTCTTC
CDR3 protein: CASSYSGLVNEQFF

J gene: TRBJ1-2
clone size: .
D gene: TRBD1
V gene: TRBV28
CDR3 DNA: TGTGCCAGCAGTTTACGGGACAGTACAAATGGCTACACCTTC
CDR3 protein: CASSLRDSTNGYTF

J gene: TRBJ1-1
clone size: .
D gene: TRBD1
V gene: TRBV7-2
CDR3 DNA: TGTGCCAGCAGCCCACGGACAGGGATAGCTTTCTTT
CDR3 protein: CASSPRTGIAFF

J gene: TRBJ2-7
clone size: once
D gene: TRBD2
V gene: TRBV6-5
CDR3 DNA: TGTGCCAGCAGTTTCGCTGGCGGGAGGGCGAGGTACGAGCAGTACTTC
CDR3 protein: CASSFAGGRARYEQYF